These 24 T cell receptor beta chains originate from one sample sequenced in a study of T cell responses to AZD1222 COVID-19 vaccine (TCRdb year 2021). Library preparation was by the immunoSEQ multiplex PCR assay. The table was pulled from immuneACCESS by TCRdb, which kept in-frame rearrangements only. Such tables lose some clones; where checked, under half of the loss comes from unresolved V genes, and the rest has no known cause. The sample table lists roughly 190,000 clones, roughly 88% of them with a count of one. The ten largest account for 0.99% of the sample. The sample's time point label is to be understood as: baseline before first vaccination. The sample here was peripheral blood, taken on day 0 of AZD1222 vaccination. The receptors come from an adult in good health.

The rearrangement links TRBV2 to TRBJ2-5; weak D call: TRBD2 (5 bases). The germline gives CDR1 SNHLY, CDR2 FYNNEI. This CDR3 has 13 amino acids. V lost 7 bases and J lost 1, with 10 bases in between. The CDR3 region is CASIVEAQETQYF. The DNA for the CDR3 is TGTGCCAGCATTGTGGAGGCCCAAGAGACCCAGTACTTC. The full variable domain, completed using reference TRBV2 and TRBJ2-5, is EPEVTQTPSHQVTQMGQEVILRCVPISNHLYFYWYRQILGQKVEFLVSFYNNEISEKSEIFDDQFSVERPDGSNFTLKIRSTKLEDSAMYFCASIVEAQETQYFGPGTRLLVL.

J is TRBJ1-1 and V is TRBV10-2; D may be TRBD1 (5 bases). From germline, CDR1 is WSHSY and CDR2 SAAADI. The CDR3 spans 13 residues. With 4 bases removed from V and 6 bases from J, the gap between germline ends came to 12 bases. CDR3 sequence: CASSGPVGAEAFF. In DNA form, the CDR3 reads TGCGCCAGCAGTGGCCCGGTGGGGGCTGAAGCTTTCTTT.

This clone came up once. The rearrangement uses TRBV5-1 and TRBJ2-7; the D is unclear. Between the trimmed V and J ends, which lost 0 bases and 3 bases, there was a span of 7 bases. Germline V gives CDR1 SGHRS, CDR2 YFSETQ. The CDR3 has 13 residues. CDR3 sequence reads: CASSLEANYEQYF. CDR3 bases: TGCGCCAGCAGCTTGGAAGCCAACTACGAGCAGTACTTC. Combining the CDR3 with reference TRBV5-1 and TRBJ2-7 gives the whole variable domain KAGVTQTPRYLIKTRGQQVTLSCSPISGHRSVSWYQQTPGQGLQFLFEYFSETQRNKGNFPGRFSGRQFSNSRSEMNVSTLELGDSALYLCASSLEANYEQYFGPGTRLTVT.

The table lists this clone with a few counts. The chain joins TRBV19 to TRBJ1-5; D is perhaps TRBD1 (5 bases). There are 13 residues in the CDR3. Trimming stripped 3 bases from V and 7 bases from J, with 10 bases between. The germline gives CDR1 LNHDA, CDR2 SQIVND (reference sequence). The CDR3 spells CASSMAGLQPQHF. CDR3 DNA: TGTGCCAGTAGTATGGCAGGGTTGCAGCCCCAGCATTTT.

The chain has TRBV3-1 (or the pseudogene TRBV3-2) and TRBJ1-5; D call uncertain. CDR1 LGHDT and CDR2 YNNKEL come from the germline V gene (reference sequence). Trimming stripped 0 bases from V and 7 bases from J, with 10 bases between. The CDR3 sequence is 14 residues long. The CDR3 DNA is TGTGCCAGCAGCCAAGACCACGGAACCCAGCCCCAGCATTTT. Its protein is CASSQDHGTQPQHF.

The V and J genes are TRBV9 and TRBJ1-2; 7 positions match TRBD1. V gave up 5 bases and J gave up 4 bases; unmatched junction bases: 2. Germline CDR1 and CDR2: SGDLS and YYNGEE. This CDR3 comprises 12 residues. CDR3 sequence reads: CASRTGTYGYTF. The DNA of the CDR3 is TGTGCCAGCAGGACAGGGACCTATGGCTACACCTTC. Filled out from reference TRBV9 and TRBJ1-2, the complete variable domain reads DSGVTQTPKHLITATGQRVTLRCSPRSGDLSVYWYQQSLDQGLQFLIQYYNGEERAKGNILERFSAQQFPDLHSELNLSSLELGDSALYFCASRTGTYGYTFGSGTRLTVV.

The chain joins TRBV7-9 to TRBJ1-5, with 9 bases fitting TRBD1. CDR3 length: 17 amino acids. Losses at the gene ends were 5 bases for V and 1 base for J; bases not matched to a gene: 9. Germline V CDR1 and CDR2: SEHNR, FQNEAQ (reference sequence). CDR3 sequence: CASSRWTGVSSNQPQHF. In DNA form, the CDR3 reads TGTGCCAGCAGCCGATGGACAGGGGTAAGCAGCAATCAGCCCCAGCATTTT.

The gene calls are TRBV9 and TRBJ2-2, with TRBD1 matching over 7 bases. V shed 1 base and J 0 bases; nucleotides not matched to a gene: 6. The CDR3 has 17 amino acids. CDR1 is SGDLS and CDR2 is YYNGEE in the germline V gene. CDR3 region: CASSVRGQYTNTGELFF. Here the CDR3 DNA reads TGTGCCAGCAGCGTACGGGGACAGTATACGAACACCGGGGAGCTGTTTTTT. The full variable domain, completed using reference TRBV9 and TRBJ2-2, is DSGVTQTPKHLITATGQRVTLRCSPRSGDLSVYWYQQSLDQGLQFLIQYYNGEERAKGNILERFSAQQFPDLHSELNLSSLELGDSALYFCASSVRGQYTNTGELFFGEGSRLTVL.

Concerning this clone: Other DNA sequences in this sample translate to the same CDR3. The chain employs TRBV19 and TRBJ2-2; unclear D gene. The CDR3 consists of 15 residues. Trimming left V 1 base short and J 5 bases short, with 11 bases between. In germline, CDR1 is LNHDA, CDR2 SQIVND (reference sequence). The CDR3 bases are TGTGCCAGTAGTATAGGGCCCGGTGGTACCGGGGAGCTGTTTTTT. Its translation: CASSIGPGGTGELFF.

V is TRBV24-1 and J is TRBJ2-7, with TRBD2 as a possible D gene (6 bases). This CDR3 contains 13 residues. Per germline, CDR1 KGHDR and CDR2 SFDVKD. Trimming pared 4 bases from V and 7 bases from J, leaving 13 bases between. The chain's CDR3 is CATSDPPGGEQYF. As DNA, the CDR3 is TGTGCCACCAGTGACCCCCCCGGGGGTGAGCAGTACTTC.

The chain has TRBV28 and TRBJ1-1, with D possibly being TRBD1 (5 bases). Trimming left V 7 bases short and J 2 bases short, with 14 bases between. CDR1 and CDR2 (germline): MDHEN, SYDVKM. The CDR3 length is 14 residues. Here the CDR3 reads CASTVIGGNTEAFF. The CDR3 DNA reads as TGTGCCAGCACCGTAATCGGGGGAAACACTGAAGCTTTCTTT.

V gene TRBV11-3 combines with J gene TRBJ2-3, with D perhaps given as TRBD1 or TRBD2 (5 bases each). There are 15 residues in the CDR3. Germline CDR1 and CDR2: SGHNT and YENEEA. V shed 1 base and J shed 4 bases, with 12 bases lying between them. The CDR3 sequence is CASSLAGQVPDTQYF. CDR3 in DNA: TGTGCCAGCAGCTTAGCGGGGCAGGTACCAGATACGCAGTATTTT.

This rearrangement joins TRBV7-2 to TRBJ2-3; D might be TRBD1 or TRBD2, each matching 5 bases. V lost 1 base and J 6 bases, leaving 14 bases between the germline ends. Germline CDR1 reads SGHTA; CDR2 reads FQGNSA. The CDR3 length is 15 residues. The CDR3 bases are TGTGCCAGCAGCTTAGGCCTAGGGACGATCGATACGCAGTATTTT. This encodes CASSLGLGTIDTQYF.

The table lists this clone with a count of one. CDR3 loop: CASSEARGWAIENQPQHF. CDR3 coding DNA: TGTGCCAGCAGTGAAGCGAGGGGGTGGGCAATTGAGAATCAGCCCCAGCATTTT. The chain has TRBV2 and TRBJ1-5; weak D call: TRBD1 (6 bases). Germline V gene data show CDR1 as SNHLY and CDR2 as FYNNEI. Trimming pared 0 bases from V and 4 bases from J, leaving 19 bases between. The length of the CDR3 is 18 residues.

The chain joins TRBV5-1 to TRBJ2-1, with 7 bases that match TRBD1. This CDR3 has 14 residues. Germline assignment: CDR1 SGHRS and CDR2 YFSETQ. The junction had 7 bases not matched to a gene; V was cut back by 4 bases and J by 6 bases. CDR3 loop: CASSDTSGGNEQFF. CDR3 nucleotides: TGCGCCAGCAGCGATACCTCAGGGGGCAATGAGCAGTTCTTC.

V and J are TRBV5-1 and TRBJ2-5; the D is unclear. CDR1 SGHRS and CDR2 YFSETQ come from the germline V gene. CDR3 length equals 14 residues. Deletions cut 1 base from V and 2 bases from J, with 9 bases between. CDR3 bases: TGCGCCAGCAGCTTGTTCGCGGAGCAAGAGACCCAGTACTTC. It is translated as CASSLFAEQETQYF.

This clone was seen more than once but under ten times. This chain uses TRBV2 with TRBJ1-6; D call uncertain. The CDR3 consists of 16 residues. Trimming left V 2 bases short and J 10 bases short, with 18 bases between. Looked up from germline, CDR1 is SNHLY and CDR2 is FYNNEI. The CDR3 protein is CASSESRPSPLSPLHF. In DNA form, the CDR3 reads TGTGCCAGCAGTGAATCCAGGCCCAGTCCCCTCTCACCCCTCCACTTT.

This chain uses TRBV4-3 with TRBJ2-7, with D unresolved. The CDR3 has 15 amino acids. The ends were cut back, 0 bases at V and 2 bases at J, with 11 bases in the middle. The germline V gene encodes CDR1 LGHNA and CDR2 YSLEER. Here the CDR3 DNA reads TGCGCCAGCAGCCAAGAGACCCATTGGGCCTACGAGCAGTACTTC. Amino acids: CASSQETHWAYEQYF.

The chain carries TRBV10-1 and TRBJ2-7, with a weak D call TRBD2 (6 bases). This CDR3 has 16 residues. V was clipped by 3 bases and J by 4 bases, with 19 bases between them. Germline-derived CDR1 and CDR2 are WNHNN and SYGVQD (reference sequence). The CDR3 here is CASSEVNSAGIYEQYF. CDR3 in DNA: TGCGCCAGCAGTGAAGTGAACAGCGCGGGAATATACGAGCAGTACTTC.

CDR3 DNA: TGTGCCAGCAGCCCGGACAGCTCTGGGGCCAACGTCCTGACTTTC. The encoded protein is CASSPDSSGANVLTF. The chain couples TRBV11-3 to TRBJ2-6, with D perhaps TRBD1 (6 bases). V dropped 5 bases and J dropped 0 bases, with 8 bases sitting between them. Germline V CDR1 and CDR2: SGHNT, YENEEA. The CDR3 contains 15 residues.

The V gene is TRBV5-4, the J gene TRBJ2-7; TRBD2 matches at 10 bases. The CDR3 spans 16 residues. The germline CDR1 and CDR2 sequences are SGHNT and YYREEE (reference sequence). Unmatched junction bases numbered 11, after V lost 3 bases and J lost 5 bases. The CDR3 protein is CASSWGVAGGYDEQYF. The CDR3 region has the DNA TGTGCCAGCAGCTGGGGGGTAGCGGGAGGTTATGACGAGCAGTACTTC.

V and J are TRBV13 and TRBJ2-7; D is tentatively TRBD1 or TRBD2 (5 bases each). The germline gives CDR1 PRHDT, CDR2 FYEKMQ (reference sequence). Trimming removed 0 bases at V and 5 bases at J, with 5 bases between. The CDR3 is 12 amino acids. The CDR3 bases are TGTGCCAGCAGCTTAGGGGGGGACGAGCAGTACTTC. Residues: CASSLGGDEQYF.

V is TRBV6-1 and J is TRBJ2-3; D remains ambiguous. V was shortened by 2 bases and J by 1 base, with 10 bases between the two germline ends. This CDR3 comprises 15 residues. Germline V gene sequence: CDR1 MNHNS, CDR2 SASEGT. This CDR3 reads CASSEPGRGTDTQYF. CDR3 DNA sequence: TGTGCCAGCAGTGAACCAGGTCGAGGCACAGATACGCAGTATTTT.

The chain links TRBV19 to TRBJ2-7, with 7 bases that match TRBD2. CDR1 LNHDA and CDR2 SQIVND come from the germline V gene (reference sequence). The CDR3 length is 14 residues. The ends lost 3 bases at V and 4 bases at J; junction bases unmatched: 6. CDR3 region: CASSIGGSGYEQYF. CDR3 nucleotide sequence: TGTGCCAGTAGTATCGGCGGGAGTGGATACGAGCAGTACTTC. Full variable domain (remainder filled in from reference TRBV19 and TRBJ2-7): DGGITQSPKYLFRKEGQNVTLSCEQNLNHDAMYWYRQDPGQGLRLIYYSQIVNDFQKGDIAEGYSVSREKKESFPLTVTSAQKNPTAFYLCASSIGGSGYEQYFGPGTRLTVT.